This TCR beta chain was profiled in a study of blood T cells in healthy people across ages. The length of the CDR3 is 13 residues. The V gene lost 4 bases and the J gene lost 2 bases, with 6 bases spanning the gap. The germline gives CDR1 SQVTM, CDR2 ANQGSEA. Together with a sample-barcoded 5' primer, a J-beta primer mix was included in a second PCR lasting about 6 to 11 cycles. TCRdb redid the calling of the 5' RACE reads with MiXCR, one entry per CDR3 protein. The sample consists of roughly 1.9 million distinct CDR3 sequences, around 40% of them appearing once. Findings and limits, study-wide: Roughly linearly, TCR beta diversity per million T cells fell as age increased. Diversity estimates drawn from one million T cells were deemed underestimates.

The draw of peripheral blood yielded ten milliliters from each donor. Isolated PBMCs totaled at least 7 million in each sample. The sample holds many counts of this clonotype. Antigen: not known. The chain joins TRBV29-1 to TRBJ2-6, with unresolved D. The TCR was taken from a human donor in good health. Sequencing used blood. The CDR3 DNA reads as TGCAGCGTTGGATTGACTGGGGCCAACGTCCTGACTTTC. Translated, it gives CSVGLTGANVLTF.